The next 26 T cell receptor beta chains were all read from a single sample in a study of tumour-infiltrating T cells in Burkitt lymphoma. The data were produced by immunoSEQ multiplex PCR, yet TCRdb's version contains in-frame clones alone and is incomplete. The table shows about 13,000 clones, with 65% to 90% occurring only once. Input material: tumor tissue. The receptors originated from a human donor with diffuse large B-cell lymphoma.

The chain carries TRBV19 and TRBJ2-5; D is undetermined. Between the trimmed V and J ends, which lost 2 bases and 2 bases, there was a span of 15 bases. The V gene's germline CDR1 is LNHDA and CDR2 SQIVND (reference sequence). The CDR3 has 16 residues. CDR3: CASSIRTSTLQETQYF. The CDR3 DNA follows: TGTGCCAGTAGTATAAGGACGTCGACTTTGCAAGAGACCCAGTACTTC.

The chain has TRBV4-3 and TRBJ1-5; possible D gene TRBD1, 5 bases. The germline gives CDR1 LGHNA, CDR2 YSLEER. The CDR3 spans 16 residues. With 0 bases removed from V and 3 bases from J, the gap between germline ends came to 12 bases. CDR3 nucleotides: TGCGCCAGCAGCCAAGACTGGGCAGGGTACAATCAGCCCCAGCATTTT. Translated: CASSQDWAGYNQPQHF.

This chain connects TRBV5-5 to TRBJ1-1; 7 nucleotides align to TRBD1. V gave up 0 bases and J gave up 5 bases; unmatched junction bases: 4. Germline CDR1 is SGHKS and CDR2 is YYEKEE (reference sequence). The CDR3 is 14 residues long. CDR3 loop: CASSLGQGFTEAFF. The CDR3 bases are TGTGCCAGCAGCTTGGGACAGGGATTTACTGAAGCTTTCTTT.

V gene TRBV7-2 combines with J gene TRBJ1-1; D call uncertain. The CDR3 runs 14 residues. Germline CDR1 reads SGHTA; CDR2 reads FQGNSA. The V end was cut by 6 bases, the J end by 0 bases, with 11 bases between. The CDR3 DNA reads as TGTGCCAGCAGTTTTAGTACGATGAACACTGAAGCTTTCTTT. Its protein product is CASSFSTMNTEAFF.

This chain joins TRBV19 and TRBJ1-5; D gene uncertain. The CDR3 spans 13 residues. Trimming removed 7 bases at V and 6 bases at J, with 13 bases between. In germline, CDR1 is LNHDA, CDR2 SQIVND (reference sequence). Here the CDR3 DNA reads TGTGCCAGTACCTCAAAGCTGCCTCAGCCCCAGCATTTT. It specifies CASTSKLPQPQHF.

The rearrangement uses TRBV11-2 and TRBJ1-2; D remains ambiguous. V was pared by 3 bases and J by 3 bases, with 8 bases between. Germline V gene data show CDR1 as SGHAT and CDR2 as FQNNGV. This CDR3 has 13 residues. CDR3 nucleotides: TGTGCCAGCAGCTTTGCTGGCCACTATGGCTACACCTTC. This codes for CASSFAGHYGYTF.

This rearrangement joins TRBV5-6 to TRBJ2-7; 8 positions agree with TRBD1. Germline CDR1 is SGHDT and CDR2 is YYEEEE. J lost 4 bases, V lost 4 bases, and 13 bases had no gene match. CDR3 length: 16 residues. CDR3 protein: CASSLIYKTGVYEQYF. CDR3 DNA sequence: TGTGCCAGCAGCCTGATCTATAAGACAGGGGTGTACGAGCAGTACTTC.

The chain couples TRBV7-7 to TRBJ2-7; D is unclear. CDR3 length equals 13 residues. V was clipped by 1 base and J by 3 bases, with 7 bases between them. Germline lookup yields CDR1 SSHAT and CDR2 FNYEAQ (reference sequence). CDR3 DNA: TGTGCCAGCAGCTTAGACCAGGACTACGAGCAGTACTTC. Amino acid sequence: CASSLDQDYEQYF. Variable domain in full (rest from reference TRBV7-7 and TRBJ2-7): GAGVSQSPRYKVTKRGQDVTLRCDPISSHATLYWYQQALGQGPEFLTYFNYEAQPDKSGLPSDRFSAERPEGSISTLTIQRTEQRDSAMYRCASSLDQDYEQYFGPGTRLTVT.

The chain recombines TRBV28 with TRBJ2-7; the D gene is possibly TRBD2 (5 bases). V lost 9 bases to trimming and J lost 3 bases, with 12 bases between them. Germline CDR1 MDHEN, CDR2 SYDVKM. This CDR3 is 12 amino acids long. The CDR3 nucleotides read TGTGCCAGTCGGGAAGGAGTCTACGAGCAGTACTTC. Its protein product is CASREGVYEQYF.

This clone was seen a handful of times. This sequence joins TRBV2 and TRBJ1-2; maybe TRBD1 (5 bases). Germline V gene data show CDR1 as SNHLY and CDR2 as FYNNEI. Trimming left V 7 bases short and J 1 base short, with 7 bases between. The CDR3 runs to 12 residues. CDR3 protein: CASTRDNYGYTF. DNA for the CDR3: TGTGCCAGCACCAGGGATAACTATGGCTACACCTTC.

V gene TRBV5-6 combines with J gene TRBJ1-2; no clear D. The ends were cut back, 8 bases at V and 8 bases at J, with 13 bases in the middle. Germline V CDR1 and CDR2: SGHDT, YYEEEE. CDR3 length equals 11 residues. The CDR3 coding sequence is TGTGCCAGTTTTGGCTCCTGGGGCTACACCTTC. As protein: CASFGSWGYTF.

The chain carries TRBV9 and TRBJ2-1, with D hard to call. The V and J ends lost 6 bases and 5 bases respectively, with 9 bases between them. The CDR3 length is 12 residues. CDR1 and CDR2 from the germline V gene are SGDLS and YYNGEE. As DNA, the CDR3 is TGTGCCAGCACCGACCAAAACAATGAGCAGTTCTTC. Protein product: CASTDQNNEQFF.

The chain links TRBV10-3 to TRBJ2-2; D may be TRBD2 (6 bases). The germline CDR1 and CDR2 sequences are ENHRY and SYGVKD. The CDR3 consists of 15 residues. V lost 3 bases and J 5 bases, leaving 13 bases between the germline ends. CDR3 bases: TGTGCCATCAGTGAATCTAGGGCGGGGACCGGGGAGCTGTTTTTT. Translating gives CAISESRAGTGELFF.

V and J are TRBV5-6 and TRBJ2-5; no clear D. V gave up 5 bases and J gave up 11 bases, with 16 bases separating them. The CDR3 runs 12 residues. Per the germline V gene, CDR1 is SGHDT and CDR2 is YYEEEE. The CDR3, as DNA: TGTGCCAGCAGTTCCGTAACCCCGGAGCAGTACTTC. It codes for CASSSVTPEQYF.

The gene calls are TRBV19 and TRBJ1-4, with 11 positions matching TRBD1. The V and J ends lost 8 bases and 10 bases, in that order; junction bases with no gene match: 3. Per the germline V gene, CDR1 is LNHDA and CDR2 is SQIVND (reference sequence). This CDR3 contains 12 residues. The CDR3 DNA reads as TGTGCCAGTGCCGGGACAGGGGGAAAACTGTTTTTT. Protein sequence: CASAGTGGKLFF.

Concerning this clone itself: The same CDR3 arises from other DNA sequences in this sample as well. The CDR3 DNA follows: TGTGCCAGCAGTGAAAGGGAGTCCTACGAGCAGTACTTC. Translation: CASSERESYEQYF. The V and J genes are TRBV6-1 and TRBJ2-7; D may be TRBD2 (5 bases). The length of the CDR3 is 13 residues. V was shortened by 2 bases and J by 1 base, with 6 bases between the two germline ends. The germline gives CDR1 MNHNS, CDR2 SASEGT.

The rearrangement joins TRBV10-1 to TRBJ1-4; possible D gene TRBD1, 5 bases. Trimming pared 9 bases from V and 0 bases from J, leaving 11 bases between. The CDR3 spans 14 residues. CDR1 and CDR2 (germline): WNHNN, SYGVQD (reference sequence). The CDR3 nucleotides read TGCGCCAGGGAGGGGCATTCAACTAATGAAAAACTGTTTTTT. Its translation: CAREGHSTNEKLFF.

This clone was observed once. This chain connects TRBV29-1 to TRBJ1-1; D uncertain. V was cut by 1 base and J by 0 bases, with 3 bases left in between. Germline lookup yields CDR1 SQVTM and CDR2 ANQGSEA. This CDR3 comprises 12 residues. The CDR3 DNA sequence: TGCAGCGTTGAAGGGTTGAACACTGAAGCTTTCTTT. Protein sequence: CSVEGLNTEAFF.

The DNA of the CDR3 is TGTGCCAGCAGCCAAGAATGGTCCTACGAGCAGTACTTC. Its translation is CASSQEWSYEQYF. This chain connects TRBV14 to TRBJ2-7; D uncertain. The CDR3 covers 13 residues. From germline, CDR1 is SGHDN and CDR2 FVKESK. The V and J ends lost 0 bases and 1 base respectively, with 4 bases between them.

This chain links TRBV6-5 with TRBJ1-2, with TRBD1 matching over 8 bases. Looked up from germline, CDR1 is MNHEY and CDR2 is SVGAGI. With V trimmed by 10 bases and J by 2 bases, 6 bases remained unmatched. The CDR3 has 13 residues. This CDR3 is CAIRRGLNYGYTF. The CDR3 nucleotides read TGTGCCATCCGCAGGGGGCTAAACTATGGCTACACCTTC.

The chain carries TRBV7-9 and TRBJ1-2; 11 bases are shared with TRBD1. Germline CDR1 SEHNR, CDR2 FQNEAQ (reference sequence). The V gene end was trimmed by 7 bases and the J gene end by 5 bases; junction bases not matched to a gene: 6. This CDR3 is built from 14 residues. The DNA of the CDR3 is TGTGCCAGCACAGCCGGACAGGGGGCATATGGCTACACCTTC. Translation gives CASTAGQGAYGYTF.

This clone was recorded once. The chain has TRBV10-3 and TRBJ1-1, with 7 bases identical to TRBD1. J was trimmed by 1 base and V by 11 bases; bases with no gene match: 7. Germline V gene data show CDR1 as ENHRY and CDR2 as SYGVKD. The CDR3 length is 13 residues. CDR3 loop: CASLGQPNTEAFF. The CDR3 coding sequence is TGTGCCTCCTTGGGACAGCCGAACACTGAAGCTTTCTTT.

This clone has only a few counts. The V gene is TRBV2, the J gene TRBJ2-1; D perhaps matches TRBD2 (6 bases). The CDR3 is 11 amino acids. The V and J ends lost 6 bases and 10 bases respectively, with 10 bases between them. Per germline, CDR1 SNHLY and CDR2 FYNNEI. The CDR3 nucleotides read TGTGCCAGCAGGGGACTTAGGGAGCAGTTCTTC. This encodes CASRGLREQFF.

V is TRBV10-3 and J is TRBJ2-1; D is ambiguous. The CDR3 length is 13 residues. Trimming cost V 2 bases and J 5 bases, with 7 bases left between them. Germline loops: CDR1 ENHRY, CDR2 SYGVKD. CDR3 residues: CAISEEANNEQFF. As DNA, the CDR3 is TGTGCCATCAGTGAGGAGGCCAACAATGAGCAGTTCTTC.

The CDR3 DNA sequence: TGCAGCGTTGTCGGGGGCAGGGCTGAAGCTTTCTTT. Translated, it gives CSVVGGRAEAFF. V usage is TRBV29-1 and J usage is TRBJ1-1; perhaps TRBD1 as D (6 bases). CDR1 and CDR2 from the germline V gene are SQVTM and ANQGSEA. Trimming pared 4 bases from V and 6 bases from J, leaving 12 bases between. The CDR3 covers 12 residues.

This rearrangement joins TRBV6-6 to TRBJ2-2; 7 bases are a match to TRBD1. Looked up from germline, CDR1 is MNHNY and CDR2 is SVGAGI (reference sequence). This CDR3 has 15 amino acids. V gave up 4 bases and J gave up 2 bases; unmatched junction bases: 4. CDR3 bases: TGTGCCAGCAGTTCTCGGACAGGAAACACCGGGGAGCTGTTTTTT. Translation gives CASSSRTGNTGELFF.